This paragraph covers one T cell receptor (beta chain) sequence. Its antigen is as yet unknown. This sample was taken from a study of cytomegalovirus exposure and HLA in healthy donors. Primers included in the PCR were 60 Vbeta and 13 Jbeta primers. Clones were read by immunoSEQ multiplex PCR, and TCRdb kept only the in-frame ones, dropping some. The sample has 62,000 or so clones, 75% to 85% seen once; the top ten hold roughly 4%. Findings and caveats of the study: Sequencing had likely introduced a cluster of highly shared sequence variants as an artifact. A later look showed TCR association rates differing by HLA locus, highest for DRB1 and lowest for HLA-C. A later analysis reportedly found fewer N-insertions in an Asian-associated ancestry cluster than the roughly 670-donor mean.

V lost 7 bases to trimming and J lost 8 bases, with 13 bases between them. Germline V lookup: CDR1 SGHTA, CDR2 FQGNSA. CDR3 size: 12 residues. The source material was PBMCs. This TCR derives from a man younger than 40 in good health and CMV-seronegative. V usage is TRBV7-2 and J usage is TRBJ2-3, with D hard to call. CDR3 loop: CASTPVPFTQYF. CDR3 nucleotide sequence: TGTGCCAGCACCCCGGTCCCGTTTACGCAGTATTTT.